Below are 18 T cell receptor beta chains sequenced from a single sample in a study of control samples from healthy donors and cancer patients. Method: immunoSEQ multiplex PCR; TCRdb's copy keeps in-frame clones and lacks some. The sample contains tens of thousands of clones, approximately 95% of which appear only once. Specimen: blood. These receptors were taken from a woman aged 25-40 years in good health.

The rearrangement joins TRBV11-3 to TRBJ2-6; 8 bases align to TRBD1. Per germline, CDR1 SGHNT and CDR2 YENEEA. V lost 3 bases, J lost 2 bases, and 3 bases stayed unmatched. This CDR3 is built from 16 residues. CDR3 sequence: CASSLDRVAGANVLTF. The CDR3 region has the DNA TGTGCCAGCAGCTTGGACAGGGTTGCTGGGGCCAACGTCCTGACTTTC.

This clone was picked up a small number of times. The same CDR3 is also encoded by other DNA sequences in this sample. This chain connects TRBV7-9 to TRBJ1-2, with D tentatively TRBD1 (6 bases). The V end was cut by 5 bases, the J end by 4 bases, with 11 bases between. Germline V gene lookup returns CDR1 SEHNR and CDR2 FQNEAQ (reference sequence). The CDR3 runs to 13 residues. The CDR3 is CASSPGAGYGYTF. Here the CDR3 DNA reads TGTGCCAGCAGCCCGGGGGCTGGCTATGGCTACACCTTC.

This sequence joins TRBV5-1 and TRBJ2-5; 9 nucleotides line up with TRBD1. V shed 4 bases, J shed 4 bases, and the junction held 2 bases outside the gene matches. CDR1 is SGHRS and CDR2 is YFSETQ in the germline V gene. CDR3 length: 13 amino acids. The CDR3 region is CASSGGQGETQYF. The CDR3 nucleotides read TGCGCCAGCAGCGGGGGACAGGGAGAGACCCAGTACTTC.

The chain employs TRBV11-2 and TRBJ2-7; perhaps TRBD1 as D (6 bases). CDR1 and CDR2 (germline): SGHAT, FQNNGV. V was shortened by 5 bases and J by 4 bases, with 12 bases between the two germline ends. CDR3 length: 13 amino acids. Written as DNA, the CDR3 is TGTGCCAGCAGCCCTGGACAGCTGTACGAGCAGTACTTC. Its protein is CASSPGQLYEQYF. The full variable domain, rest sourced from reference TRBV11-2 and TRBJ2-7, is EAGVAQSPRYKIIEKRQSVAFWCNPISGHATLYWYQQILGQGPKLLIQFQNNGVVDDSQLPKDRFSAERLKGVDSTLKIQPAKLEDSAVYLCASSPGQLYEQYFGPGTRLTVT.

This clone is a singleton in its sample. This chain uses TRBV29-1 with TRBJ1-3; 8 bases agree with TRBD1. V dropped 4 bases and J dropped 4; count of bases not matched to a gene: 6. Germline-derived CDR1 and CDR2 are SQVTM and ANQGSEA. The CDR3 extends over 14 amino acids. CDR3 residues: CSVAPTGVGNTIYF. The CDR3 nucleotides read TGCAGCGTTGCCCCGACAGGGGTAGGAAACACCATATATTTT.

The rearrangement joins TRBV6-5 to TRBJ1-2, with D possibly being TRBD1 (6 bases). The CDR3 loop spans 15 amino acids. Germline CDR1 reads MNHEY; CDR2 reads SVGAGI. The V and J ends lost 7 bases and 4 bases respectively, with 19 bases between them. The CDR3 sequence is CASTLSQGRSYGYTF. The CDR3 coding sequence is TGTGCCAGCACCCTATCGCAGGGGAGAAGCTATGGCTACACCTTC.

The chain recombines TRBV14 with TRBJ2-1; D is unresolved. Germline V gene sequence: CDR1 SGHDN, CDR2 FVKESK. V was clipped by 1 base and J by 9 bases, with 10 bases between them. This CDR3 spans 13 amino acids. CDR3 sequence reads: CASSQVPLGEQFF. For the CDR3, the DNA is TGTGCCAGCAGCCAAGTTCCCTTAGGTGAGCAGTTCTTC.

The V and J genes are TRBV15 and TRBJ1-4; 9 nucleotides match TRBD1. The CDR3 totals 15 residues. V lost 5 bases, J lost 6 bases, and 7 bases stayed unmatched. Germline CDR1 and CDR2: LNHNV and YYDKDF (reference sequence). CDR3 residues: CATSSPGQGYEKLFF. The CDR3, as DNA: TGTGCCACCAGCTCTCCGGGACAGGGCTATGAAAAACTGTTTTTT. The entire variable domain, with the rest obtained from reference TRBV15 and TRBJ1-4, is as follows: DAMVIQNPRYQVTQFGKPVTLSCSQTLNHNVMYWYQQKSSQAPKLLFHYYDKDFNNEADTPDNFQSRRPNTSFCFLDIRSPGLGDTAMYLCATSSPGQGYEKLFFGSGTQLSVL.

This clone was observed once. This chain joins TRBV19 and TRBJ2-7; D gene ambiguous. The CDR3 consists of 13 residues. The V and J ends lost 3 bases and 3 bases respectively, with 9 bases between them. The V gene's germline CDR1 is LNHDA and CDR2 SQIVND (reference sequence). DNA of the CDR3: TGTGCCAGTAGTATCGCCTCCTTCTACGAGCAGTACTTC. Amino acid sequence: CASSIASFYEQYF.

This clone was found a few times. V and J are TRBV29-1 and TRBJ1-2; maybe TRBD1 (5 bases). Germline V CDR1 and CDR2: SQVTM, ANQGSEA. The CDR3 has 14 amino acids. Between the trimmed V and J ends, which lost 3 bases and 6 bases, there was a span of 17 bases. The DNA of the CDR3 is TGCAGCGTTGATGAGGGGTTGAGGGAGGATGGCTACACCTTC. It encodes CSVDEGLREDGYTF.

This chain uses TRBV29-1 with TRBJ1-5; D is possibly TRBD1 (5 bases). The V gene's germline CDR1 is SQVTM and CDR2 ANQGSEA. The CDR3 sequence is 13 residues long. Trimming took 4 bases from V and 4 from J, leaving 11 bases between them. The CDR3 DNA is TGCAGCGTTGGGCAGACAGAAAATCAGCCCCAGCATTTT. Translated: CSVGQTENQPQHF.

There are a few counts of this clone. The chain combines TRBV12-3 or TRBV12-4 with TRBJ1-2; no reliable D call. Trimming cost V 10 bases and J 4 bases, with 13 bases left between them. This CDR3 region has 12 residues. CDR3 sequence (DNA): TGTGCCATAGTGTCCCCGACCTATGGCTACACCTTC. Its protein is CAIVSPTYGYTF.

As DNA, the CDR3 is TGTGCCAGCGGGGGGGGTTCCTACGAGCAGTACTTC. It codes for CASGGGSYEQYF. The chain couples TRBV7-9 to TRBJ2-7, with 7 bases identical to TRBD2. CDR3 length: 12 amino acids. From germline, CDR1 is SEHNR and CDR2 FQNEAQ (reference sequence). Losses at the gene ends were 8 bases for V and 1 base for J; bases not matched to a gene: 2.

The CDR3 sequence: CASSSRDRNSNQPQHF. DNA for the CDR3: TGTGCCAGCAGCTCCCGGGACAGGAATAGCAATCAGCCCCAGCATTTT. The genes are TRBV7-8 and TRBJ1-5; 8 bases align to TRBD1. The length of the CDR3 is 16 residues. Germline trimming cut 4 bases from V and 0 bases from J; bases unmatched to any gene: 5. CDR1 is SGHVS, CDR2 FQNEAQ, per germline. Combining the CDR3 with reference TRBV7-8 and TRBJ1-5 gives the whole variable domain GAGVSQSPRYKVAKRGQDVALRCDPISGHVSLFWYQQALGQGPEFLTYFQNEAQLDKSGLPSDRFFAERPEGSVSTLKIQRTQQEDSAVYLCASSSRDRNSNQPQHFGDGTRLSIL.

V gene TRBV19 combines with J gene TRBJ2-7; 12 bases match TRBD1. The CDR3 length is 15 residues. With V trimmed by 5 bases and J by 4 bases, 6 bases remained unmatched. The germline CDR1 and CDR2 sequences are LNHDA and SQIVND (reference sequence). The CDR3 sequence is CASSAGQGASYEQYF. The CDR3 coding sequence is TGTGCCAGTAGTGCGGGACAGGGGGCGTCTTACGAGCAGTACTTC.

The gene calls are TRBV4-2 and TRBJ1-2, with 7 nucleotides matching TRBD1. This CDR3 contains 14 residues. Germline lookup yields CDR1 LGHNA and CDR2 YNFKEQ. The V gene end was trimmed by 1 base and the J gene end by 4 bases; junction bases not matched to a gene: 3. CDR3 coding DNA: TGTGCCAGCAGCCAAGCCTGGACAGGCTATGGCTACACCTTC. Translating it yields CASSQAWTGYGYTF.

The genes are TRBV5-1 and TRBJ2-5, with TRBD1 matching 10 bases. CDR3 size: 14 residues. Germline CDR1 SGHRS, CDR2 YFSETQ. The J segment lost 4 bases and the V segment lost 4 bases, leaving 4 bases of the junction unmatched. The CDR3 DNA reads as TGCGCCAGCAGCCCCGGGACAGGGGCAGAGACCCAGTACTTC. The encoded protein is CASSPGTGAETQYF.

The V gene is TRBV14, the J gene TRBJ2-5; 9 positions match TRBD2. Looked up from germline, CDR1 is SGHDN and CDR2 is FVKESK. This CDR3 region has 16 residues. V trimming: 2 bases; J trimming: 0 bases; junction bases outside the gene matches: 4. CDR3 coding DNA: TGTGCCAGCAGCCAATTGCTAGCGGGGCACCAAGAGACCCAGTACTTC. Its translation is CASSQLLAGHQETQYF.